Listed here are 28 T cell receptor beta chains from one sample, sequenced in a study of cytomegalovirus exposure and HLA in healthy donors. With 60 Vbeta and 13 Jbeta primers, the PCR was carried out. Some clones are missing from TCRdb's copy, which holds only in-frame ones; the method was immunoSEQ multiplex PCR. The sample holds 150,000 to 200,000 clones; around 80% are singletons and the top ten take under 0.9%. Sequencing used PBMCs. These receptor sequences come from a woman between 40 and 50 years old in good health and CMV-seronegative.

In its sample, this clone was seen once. The CDR3 nucleotides are TGTGCCAGCAGCTTAGTGGACAGCGCCCTGACGGCCTACGAGCAGTACTTC. Its protein is CASSLVDSALTAYEQYF. The chain links TRBV11-3 to TRBJ2-7; perhaps TRBD1 as D (6 bases). The length of the CDR3 is 17 residues. CDR1 is SGHNT and CDR2 is YENEEA in the germline V gene. The germline V and J ends were trimmed by 1 base and 2 bases, with 18 bases remaining between them.

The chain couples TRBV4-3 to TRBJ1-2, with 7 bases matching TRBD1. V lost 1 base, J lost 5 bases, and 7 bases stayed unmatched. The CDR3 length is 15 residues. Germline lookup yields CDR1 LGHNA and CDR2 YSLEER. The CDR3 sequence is CASSQVKGARYGYTF. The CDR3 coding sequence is TGCGCCAGCAGCCAAGTCAAGGGGGCGCGGTATGGCTACACCTTC.

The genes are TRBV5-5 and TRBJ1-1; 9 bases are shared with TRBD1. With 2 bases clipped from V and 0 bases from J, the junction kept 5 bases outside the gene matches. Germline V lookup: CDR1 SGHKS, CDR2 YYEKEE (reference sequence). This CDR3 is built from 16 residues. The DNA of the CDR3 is TGTGCCAGCAGCTTCACAGGGGGCCTCTTGAACACTGAAGCTTTCTTT. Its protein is CASSFTGGLLNTEAFF.

The CDR3, as DNA: TGTGCCAGCAGCATGGGACAGGGGCTCGATACGCAGTATTTT. This gives the protein CASSMGQGLDTQYF. The gene calls are TRBV13 and TRBJ2-3; the match to TRBD1 covers 10 bases. The CDR3 has 14 amino acids. The J segment lost 6 bases and the V segment lost 5 bases, leaving 5 bases of the junction unmatched. Germline CDR1 reads PRHDT; CDR2 reads FYEKMQ (reference sequence).

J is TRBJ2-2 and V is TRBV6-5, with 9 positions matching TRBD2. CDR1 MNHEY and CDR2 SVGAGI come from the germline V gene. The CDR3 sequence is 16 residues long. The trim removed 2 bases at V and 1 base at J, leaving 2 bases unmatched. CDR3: CASSYRAGGNTGELFF. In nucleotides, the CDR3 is TGTGCCAGCAGTTACAGAGCGGGGGGGAACACCGGGGAGCTGTTTTTT.

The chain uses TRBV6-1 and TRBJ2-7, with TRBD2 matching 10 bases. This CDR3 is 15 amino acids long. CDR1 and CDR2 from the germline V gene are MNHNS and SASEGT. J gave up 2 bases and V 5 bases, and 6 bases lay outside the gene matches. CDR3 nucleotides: TGTGCCAGCAGTTTGCTAGCGGGGGCTACCTACGAGCAGTACTTC. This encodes CASSLLAGATYEQYF.

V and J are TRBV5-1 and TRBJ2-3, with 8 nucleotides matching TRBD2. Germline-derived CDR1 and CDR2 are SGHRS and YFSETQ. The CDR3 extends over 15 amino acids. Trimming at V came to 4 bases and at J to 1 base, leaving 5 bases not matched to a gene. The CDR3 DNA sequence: TGCGCCAGCAGCCAAGCGGGAGACCGCACAGATACGCAGTATTTT. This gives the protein CASSQAGDRTDTQYF. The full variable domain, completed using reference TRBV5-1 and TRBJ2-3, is KAGVTQTPRYLIKTRGQQVTLSCSPISGHRSVSWYQQTPGQGLQFLFEYFSETQRNKGNFPGRFSGRQFSNSRSEMNVSTLELGDSALYLCASSQAGDRTDTQYFGPGTRLTVL.

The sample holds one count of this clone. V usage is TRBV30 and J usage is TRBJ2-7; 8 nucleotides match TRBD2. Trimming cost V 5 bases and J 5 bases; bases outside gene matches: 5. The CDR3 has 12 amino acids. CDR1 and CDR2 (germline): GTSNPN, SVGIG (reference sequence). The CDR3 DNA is TGTGCCTGGGACGCGGGGGGCCACGAGCAGTACTTC. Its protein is CAWDAGGHEQYF.

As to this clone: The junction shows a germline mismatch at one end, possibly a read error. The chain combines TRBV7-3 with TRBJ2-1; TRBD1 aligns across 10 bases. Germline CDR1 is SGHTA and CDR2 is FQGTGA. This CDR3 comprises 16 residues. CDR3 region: CSSSLAGTGAYNEQFF. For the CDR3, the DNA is TGTTCCAGCAGCCTCGCCGGGACAGGGGCCTACAATGAGCAGTTCTTC. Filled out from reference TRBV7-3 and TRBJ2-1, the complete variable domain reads GAGVSQTPSNKVTEKGKYVELRCDPISGHTALYWYRQSLGQGPEFLIYFQGTGAADDSGLPNDRFFAVRPEGSVSTLKIQRTERGDSAVYLCSSSLAGTGAYNEQFFGPGTRLTVL.

CDR3 sequence reads: CASSAGRAETQYF. CDR3 nucleotide sequence: TGTGCCAGCAGTGCGGGCAGGGCAGAGACCCAGTACTTC. The J gene is TRBJ2-5, the V gene TRBV2; D perhaps matches TRBD1 (5 bases). Germline CDR1 SNHLY, CDR2 FYNNEI. The V gene lost 4 bases and the J gene lost 4 bases, with 10 bases spanning the gap. The CDR3 sequence is 13 residues long.

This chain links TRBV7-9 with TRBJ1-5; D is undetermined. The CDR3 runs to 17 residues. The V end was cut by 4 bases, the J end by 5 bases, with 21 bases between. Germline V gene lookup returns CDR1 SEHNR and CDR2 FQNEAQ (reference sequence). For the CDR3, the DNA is TGTGCCAGCAGCTCTAACGGCGCGGCGGTTTCACATCAGCCCCAGCATTTT. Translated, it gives CASSSNGAAVSHQPQHF.

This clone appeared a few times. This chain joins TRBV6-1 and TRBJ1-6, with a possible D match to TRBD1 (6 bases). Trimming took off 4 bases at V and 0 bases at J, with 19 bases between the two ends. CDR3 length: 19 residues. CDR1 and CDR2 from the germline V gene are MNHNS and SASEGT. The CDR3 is CASSGLMAGENSYNSPLHF. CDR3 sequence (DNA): TGTGCCAGCAGTGGCCTTATGGCAGGGGAAAACTCCTATAATTCACCCCTCCACTTT.

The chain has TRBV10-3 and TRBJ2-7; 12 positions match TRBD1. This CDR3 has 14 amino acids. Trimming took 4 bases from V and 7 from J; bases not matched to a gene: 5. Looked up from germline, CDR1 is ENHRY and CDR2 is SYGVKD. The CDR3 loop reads CAISVGQGAREQYF. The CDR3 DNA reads TGTGCCATCAGTGTGGGACAGGGGGCGAGGGAGCAGTACTTC.

Here the CDR3 DNA reads TGTGCCAGCAGCGTAGAGGCGGGCATGAACACTGAAGCTTTCTTT. Residues: CASSVEAGMNTEAFF. V gene TRBV9 combines with J gene TRBJ1-1; D is uncertain. CDR1 is SGDLS and CDR2 is YYNGEE in the germline V gene. This CDR3 spans 15 amino acids. The ends were cut back, 0 bases at V and 0 bases at J, with 9 bases in the middle.

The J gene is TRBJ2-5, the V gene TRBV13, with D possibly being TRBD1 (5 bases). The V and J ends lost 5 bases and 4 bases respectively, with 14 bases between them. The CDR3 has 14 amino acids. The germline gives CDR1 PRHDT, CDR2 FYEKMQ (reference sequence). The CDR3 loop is CASSPLGPGETQYF. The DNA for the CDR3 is TGTGCCAGCAGCCCCCTGGGGCCCGGAGAGACCCAGTACTTC.

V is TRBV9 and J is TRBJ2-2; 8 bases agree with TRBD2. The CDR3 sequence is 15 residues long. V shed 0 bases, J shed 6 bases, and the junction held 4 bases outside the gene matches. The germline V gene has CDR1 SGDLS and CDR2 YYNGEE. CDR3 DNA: TGTGCCAGCAGCGTAGGAAGCGGGGGTGCCGGGGAGCTGTTTTTT. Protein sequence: CASSVGSGGAGELFF.

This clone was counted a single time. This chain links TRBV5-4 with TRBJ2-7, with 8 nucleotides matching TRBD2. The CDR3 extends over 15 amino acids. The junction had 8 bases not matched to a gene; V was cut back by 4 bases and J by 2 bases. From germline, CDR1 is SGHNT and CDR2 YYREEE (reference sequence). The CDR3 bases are TGTGCCAGCAGCCATCCTAGCGGGTTAACCTACGAGCAGTACTTC. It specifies CASSHPSGLTYEQYF.

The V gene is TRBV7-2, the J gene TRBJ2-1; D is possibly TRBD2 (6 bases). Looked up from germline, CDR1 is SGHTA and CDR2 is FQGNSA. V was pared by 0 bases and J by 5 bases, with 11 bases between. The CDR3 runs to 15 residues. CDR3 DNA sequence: TGTGCCAGCAGCTTAGCGTTCGGAGGGCACAATGAGCAGTTCTTC. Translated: CASSLAFGGHNEQFF.

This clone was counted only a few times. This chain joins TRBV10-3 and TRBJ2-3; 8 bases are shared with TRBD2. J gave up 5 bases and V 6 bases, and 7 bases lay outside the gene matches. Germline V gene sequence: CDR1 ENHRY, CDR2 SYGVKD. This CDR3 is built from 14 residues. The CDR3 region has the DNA TGTGCCATCAGACCGGGACTAGTTGTAGATACGCAGTATTTT. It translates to CAIRPGLVVDTQYF.

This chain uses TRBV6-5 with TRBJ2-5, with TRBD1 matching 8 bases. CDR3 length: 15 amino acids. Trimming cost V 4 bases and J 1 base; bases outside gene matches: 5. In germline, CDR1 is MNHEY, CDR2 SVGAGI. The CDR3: CASSWLGQVQETQYF. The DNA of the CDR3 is TGTGCCAGCAGTTGGTTGGGACAGGTCCAAGAGACCCAGTACTTC.

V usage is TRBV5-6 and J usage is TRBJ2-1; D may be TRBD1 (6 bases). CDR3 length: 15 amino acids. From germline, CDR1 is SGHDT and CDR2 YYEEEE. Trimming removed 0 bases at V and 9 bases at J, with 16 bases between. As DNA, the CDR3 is TGTGCCAGCAGCTTGGCCCCTACGACAGGTGTTGAGCAGTTCTTC. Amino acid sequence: CASSLAPTTGVEQFF. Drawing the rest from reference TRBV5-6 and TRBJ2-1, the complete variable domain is DAGVTQSPTHLIKTRGQQVTLRCSPKSGHDTVSWYQQALGQGPQFIFQYYEEEERQRGNFPDRFSGHQFPNYSSELNVNALLLGDSALYLCASSLAPTTGVEQFFGPGTRLTVL.

CDR3 amino acids: CAWRVRGAAFF. The CDR3 DNA sequence: TGTGCCTGGAGGGTCAGGGGGGCAGCTTTCTTT. V gene TRBV30 combines with J gene TRBJ1-1, with 7 bases aligning to TRBD1. Germline V CDR1 and CDR2: GTSNPN, SVGIG (reference sequence). The CDR3 sequence is 11 residues long. The junction had 5 bases not matched to a gene; V was cut back by 3 bases and J by 10 bases.

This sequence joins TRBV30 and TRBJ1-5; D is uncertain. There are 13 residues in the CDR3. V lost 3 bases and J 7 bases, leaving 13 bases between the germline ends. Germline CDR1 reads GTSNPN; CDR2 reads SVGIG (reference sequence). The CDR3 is CAWSRGLEQPQHF. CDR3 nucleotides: TGTGCCTGGAGCCGAGGTTTGGAGCAGCCCCAGCATTTT.

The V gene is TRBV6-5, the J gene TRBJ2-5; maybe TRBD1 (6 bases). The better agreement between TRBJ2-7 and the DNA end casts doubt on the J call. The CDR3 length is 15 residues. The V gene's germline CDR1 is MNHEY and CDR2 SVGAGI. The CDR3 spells CASSYFPTGSYEQYF. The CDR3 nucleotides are TGTGCCAGCAGTTACTTTCCGACAGGTTCCTACGAGCAGTACTTC.

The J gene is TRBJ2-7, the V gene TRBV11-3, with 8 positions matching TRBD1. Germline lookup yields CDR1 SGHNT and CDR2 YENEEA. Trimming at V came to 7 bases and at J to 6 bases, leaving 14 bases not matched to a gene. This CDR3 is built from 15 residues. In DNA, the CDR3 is TGTGCCAGCACTGGACAGGGTGTCATCGCGAGCGAGCAGTACTTC. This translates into CASTGQGVIASEQYF.

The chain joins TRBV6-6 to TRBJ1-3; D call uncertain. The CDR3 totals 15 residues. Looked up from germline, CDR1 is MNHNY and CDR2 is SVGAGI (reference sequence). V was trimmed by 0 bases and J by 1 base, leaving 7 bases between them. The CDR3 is CASSYSGDSGNTIYF. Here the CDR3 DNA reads TGTGCCAGCAGTTACTCAGGAGATTCTGGAAACACCATATATTTT.

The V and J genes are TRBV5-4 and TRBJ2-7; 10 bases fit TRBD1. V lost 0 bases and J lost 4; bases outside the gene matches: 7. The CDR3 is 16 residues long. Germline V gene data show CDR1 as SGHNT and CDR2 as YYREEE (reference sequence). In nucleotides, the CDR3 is TGTGCCAGCAGCTTGGCCATCAGGACAGGGGGATACGAGCAGTACTTC. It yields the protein CASSLAIRTGGYEQYF.

The DNA for the CDR3 is TGTGCCAGCAGCCCCCGCCGGGACTACGAGCAGTACTTC. Translating gives CASSPRRDYEQYF. J is TRBJ2-7 and V is TRBV7-3; a possible D gene is TRBD2 (5 bases). Germline CDR1 SGHTA, CDR2 FQGTGA. Trimming took 5 bases from V and 3 from J, leaving 11 bases between them. The CDR3 has 13 residues.